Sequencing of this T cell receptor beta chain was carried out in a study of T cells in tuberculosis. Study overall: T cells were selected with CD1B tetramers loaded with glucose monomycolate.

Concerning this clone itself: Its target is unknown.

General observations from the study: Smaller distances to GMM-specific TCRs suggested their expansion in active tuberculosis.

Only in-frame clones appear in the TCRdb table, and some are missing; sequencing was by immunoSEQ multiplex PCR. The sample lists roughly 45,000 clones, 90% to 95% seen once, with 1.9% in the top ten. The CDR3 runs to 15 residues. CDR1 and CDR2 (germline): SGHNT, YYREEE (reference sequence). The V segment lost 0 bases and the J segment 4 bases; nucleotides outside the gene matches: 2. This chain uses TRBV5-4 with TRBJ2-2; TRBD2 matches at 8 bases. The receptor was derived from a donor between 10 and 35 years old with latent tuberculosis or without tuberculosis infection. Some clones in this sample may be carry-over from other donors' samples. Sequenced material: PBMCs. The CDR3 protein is CASSLAGGGTGELFF. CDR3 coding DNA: TGTGCCAGCAGCTTGGCGGGAGGGGGCACCGGGGAGCTGTTTTTT.